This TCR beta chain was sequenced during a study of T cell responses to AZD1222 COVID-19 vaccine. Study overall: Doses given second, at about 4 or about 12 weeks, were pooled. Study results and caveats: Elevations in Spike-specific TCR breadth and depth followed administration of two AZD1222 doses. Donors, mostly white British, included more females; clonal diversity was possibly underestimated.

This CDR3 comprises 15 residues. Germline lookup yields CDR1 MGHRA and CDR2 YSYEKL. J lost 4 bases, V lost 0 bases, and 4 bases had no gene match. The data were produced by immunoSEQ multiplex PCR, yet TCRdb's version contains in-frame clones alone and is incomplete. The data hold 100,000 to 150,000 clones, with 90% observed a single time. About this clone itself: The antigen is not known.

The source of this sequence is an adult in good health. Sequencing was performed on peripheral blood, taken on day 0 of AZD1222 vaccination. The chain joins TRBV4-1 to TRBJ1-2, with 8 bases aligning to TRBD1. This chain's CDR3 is CASSQEDRGFYGYTF. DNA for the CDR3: TGCGCCAGCAGCCAAGAAGACAGGGGATTCTATGGCTACACCTTC.